The 22 T cell receptor beta chains given below trace back to one sample, sequenced in a study of blood T cell repertoires in COVID-19. The repertoire was sequenced with immunoSEQ multiplex PCR; TCRdb's copy has only in-frame clones and lacks some. The data contain about 230,000 clones, just over 85% of them seen just once; the ten biggest clones take up approximately 10%. Sequencing input: peripheral blood. The receptors originated from a man aged 45-65 years with COVID-19, enrolled during active disease.

This chain uses TRBV5-4 with TRBJ2-5; 7 nucleotides agree with TRBD1. The CDR3 runs 13 residues. V shed 3 bases, J shed 5 bases, and the junction held 4 bases outside the gene matches. CDR1 is SGHNT and CDR2 is YYREEE in the germline V gene (reference sequence). CDR3 nucleotide sequence: TGTGCCAGCAGCTCGGACAGGATTGAGACCCAGTACTTC. Amino acid sequence: CASSSDRIETQYF. Complete variable domain (other parts from reference TRBV5-4 and TRBJ2-5): ETGVTQSPTHLIKTRGQQVTLRCSSQSGHNTVSWYQQALGQGPQFIFQYYREEENGRGNFPPRFSGLQFPNYSSELNVNALELDDSALYLCASSSDRIETQYFGPGTRLLVL.

The J gene is TRBJ2-5, the V gene TRBV6-2 or TRBV6-3, with a possible D match to TRBD2 (6 bases). The CDR3 sequence is 16 residues long. V lost 4 bases and J 0 bases, leaving 15 bases between the germline ends. Germline values: CDR1 MNHEY, CDR2 SVGEGT. The CDR3 loop is CASSLPGGAYQETQYF. For the CDR3, the DNA is TGTGCCAGCAGTTTACCCGGGGGAGCCTACCAAGAGACCCAGTACTTC.

The rearrangement uses TRBV25-1 and TRBJ1-3; D is ambiguous. V was trimmed by 5 bases and J by 3 bases, leaving 11 bases between them. Germline values: CDR1 MGHDK, CDR2 SYGVNS. The CDR3 contains 14 residues. The chain's CDR3 is CASSSSGFGNTIYF. CDR3 coding DNA: TGTGCCAGCAGTTCGTCAGGCTTTGGAAACACCATATATTTT.

The chain carries TRBV7-9 and TRBJ1-4, with D uncertain. The V end lost 3 bases, the J end lost 7 bases, and 15 bases lay between the germline ends. Germline V gives CDR1 SEHNR, CDR2 FQNEAQ (reference sequence). This CDR3 has 15 residues. CDR3 sequence reads: CASSLASGPGEKLFF. CDR3 DNA sequence: TGTGCCAGCAGCTTGGCTAGTGGCCCCGGTGAAAAACTGTTTTTT. Together with reference TRBV7-9 and TRBJ1-4, the CDR3 gives the full variable domain: DTGVSQNPRHKITKRGQNVTFRCDPISEHNRLYWYRQTLGQGPEFLTYFQNEAQLEKSRLLSDRFSAERPKGSFSTLEIQRTEQGDSAMYLCASSLASGPGEKLFFGSGTQLSVL.

This chain connects TRBV5-1 to TRBJ2-7; TRBD1 matches at 7 bases. V lost 5 bases to trimming and J lost 1 base; unmatched junction nucleotides: 9. This CDR3 spans 15 amino acids. Germline loops: CDR1 SGHRS, CDR2 YFSETQ. The CDR3 nucleotides read TGCGCCAGCAGAGTTGACAGGGAAATTTCCTACGAGCAGTACTTC. Its translation: CASRVDREISYEQYF.

The genes are TRBV9 and TRBJ2-1; the match to TRBD2 covers 10 bases. The CDR3 totals 15 residues. V dropped 0 bases and J dropped 7; count of bases not matched to a gene: 4. Germline V gene lookup returns CDR1 SGDLS and CDR2 YYNGEE. CDR3 sequence: CASSVDLAGVNEQFF. The CDR3 bases are TGTGCCAGCAGCGTAGATCTAGCGGGAGTAAATGAGCAGTTCTTC.

The chain combines TRBV5-1 with TRBJ1-4, with 7 bases fitting TRBD1. The CDR3 is 15 residues long. Germline CDR1 is SGHRS and CDR2 is YFSETQ. V dropped 3 bases and J dropped 0; count of bases not matched to a gene: 2. The CDR3: CASSSTGATNEKLFF. The CDR3 DNA reads TGCGCCAGCAGCTCTACAGGGGCAACTAATGAAAAACTGTTTTTT.

The rearrangement uses TRBV12-3 or TRBV12-4 and TRBJ2-1, with no clear D. This CDR3 is 12 amino acids long. V shed 4 bases and J shed 2 bases, with 3 bases lying between them. Here the CDR3 DNA reads TGTGCCAGCAGTTCAGCCTACAATGAGCAGTTCTTC. Translation gives CASSSAYNEQFF.

This rearrangement joins TRBV11-2 to TRBJ2-3, with TRBD2 identical over 7 bases. The junction had 14 bases not matched to a gene; V was cut back by 2 bases and J by 0 bases. The CDR3 spans 19 residues. Germline CDR1 reads SGHAT; CDR2 reads FQNNGV. This chain's CDR3 is CASSLYRSSGMTSTDTQYF. The CDR3 DNA reads TGTGCCAGCAGCTTATATCGGTCTAGCGGAATGACTAGCACAGATACGCAGTATTTT.

This chain joins TRBV6-2 or TRBV6-3 and TRBJ1-6, with 8 bases identical to TRBD1. CDR1 is MNHEY and CDR2 is SVGEGT in the germline V gene. This CDR3 spans 17 amino acids. V trimming: 2 bases; J trimming: 8 bases; junction bases outside the gene matches: 11. The CDR3 sequence: CASSYGGQGRIDSPLHF. In nucleotides, the CDR3 is TGTGCCAGCAGTTACGGCGGACAGGGTAGAATCGATTCACCCCTCCACTTT.

This rearrangement joins TRBV7-3 to TRBJ1-2, with 8 bases matching TRBD1. CDR1 is SGHTA, CDR2 FQGTGA, per germline. This CDR3 is built from 13 residues. V lost 5 bases and J lost 4; bases outside the gene matches: 3. The CDR3 nucleotides are TGTGCCAGCAGCCCAGGGGGCGGCTATGGCTACACCTTC. This gives the protein CASSPGGGYGYTF.

V gene TRBV15 combines with J gene TRBJ1-3; D gene unclear. This CDR3 region has 13 residues. The V end was cut by 1 base, the J end by 6 bases, with 7 bases between. Germline values: CDR1 LNHNV, CDR2 YYDKDF (reference sequence). The chain's CDR3 is CATSRAPVNTIYF. Here the CDR3 DNA reads TGTGCCACCAGCAGAGCCCCAGTAAACACCATATATTTT. The full variable domain, rest sourced from reference TRBV15 and TRBJ1-3, is DAMVIQNPRYQVTQFGKPVTLSCSQTLNHNVMYWYQQKSSQAPKLLFHYYDKDFNNEADTPDNFQSRRPNTSFCFLDIRSPGLGDTAMYLCATSRAPVNTIYFGEGSWLTVV.

The chain couples TRBV5-1 to TRBJ1-2; 8 bases are shared with TRBD1. CDR3 length: 14 amino acids. Germline lookup yields CDR1 SGHRS and CDR2 YFSETQ. V shed 6 bases and J 8 bases; nucleotides not matched to a gene: 12. CDR3 region: CASTWAPGGQGYTF. CDR3 bases: TGCGCCAGCACCTGGGCCCCAGGGGGCCAGGGCTACACCTTC.

The chain joins TRBV12-3 or TRBV12-4 to TRBJ2-7, with 7 positions matching TRBD1. The CDR3 covers 12 residues. The V gene end was trimmed by 6 bases and the J gene end by 4 bases; junction bases not matched to a gene: 3. The CDR3 spells CASSTTGYEQYF. The CDR3 coding sequence is TGTGCCAGCAGCACGACAGGGTACGAGCAGTACTTC.

As regards this clone: This sample includes further DNA sequences coding for the same CDR3. The rearrangement uses TRBV5-1 and TRBJ2-1; 11 bases fit TRBD2. The CDR3 loop spans 15 amino acids. CDR1 and CDR2 (germline): SGHRS, YFSETQ. The V and J ends lost 4 bases and 7 bases, in that order; junction bases with no gene match: 7. The CDR3 DNA reads as TGCGCCAGCAGCCTCCTAGCGGGGGGCTTAAATGAGCAGTTCTTC. It yields the protein CASSLLAGGLNEQFF.

This chain connects TRBV4-1 to TRBJ1-1, with a tentative D call TRBD1 (6 bases). There are 16 residues in the CDR3. The V gene lost 0 bases and the J gene lost 6 bases, with 17 bases spanning the gap. Germline CDR1 is MGHRA and CDR2 is YSYEKL. The CDR3 here is CASSQDGGVGGAEAFF. In nucleotides, the CDR3 is TGCGCCAGCAGCCAAGATGGGGGCGTGGGGGGGGCTGAAGCTTTCTTT.

The chain combines TRBV9 with TRBJ1-3; 11 bases fit TRBD1. There are 16 residues in the CDR3. The germline V gene encodes CDR1 SGDLS and CDR2 YYNGEE. V shed 4 bases, J shed 3 bases, and the junction held 6 bases outside the gene matches. The CDR3 DNA follows: TGTGCCAGCAGCCCCCGGACAGGGGGCTTTGGAAACACCATATATTTT. It specifies CASSPRTGGFGNTIYF.

The chain recombines TRBV27 with TRBJ2-2, with 9 nucleotides matching TRBD1. V lost 6 bases, J lost 0 bases, and 2 bases stayed unmatched. The CDR3 is 15 amino acids. Germline loops: CDR1 MNHEY, CDR2 SMNVEV (reference sequence). The CDR3 reads CASSHRGPNTGELFF. The DNA of the CDR3 is TGTGCCAGCAGCCACAGGGGGCCGAACACCGGGGAGCTGTTTTTT.

This rearrangement joins TRBV2 to TRBJ2-3; TRBD1 is a possible D gene (5 bases). CDR1 SNHLY and CDR2 FYNNEI come from the germline V gene. This CDR3 is 16 amino acids long. Trimming shortened V by 6 bases and J by 2 bases, and 18 bases separated the two germline ends. In nucleotides, the CDR3 is TGTGCCAGCAGAAGACAGCCCACCTCCTACACAGATACGCAGTATTTT. It translates to CASRRQPTSYTDTQYF. Combining the CDR3 with reference TRBV2 and TRBJ2-3 gives the whole variable domain EPEVTQTPSHQVTQMGQEVILRCVPISNHLYFYWYRQILGQKVEFLVSFYNNEISEKSEIFDDQFSVERPDGSNFTLKIRSTKLEDSAMYFCASRRQPTSYTDTQYFGPGTRLTVL.

The chain has TRBV6-5 and TRBJ1-4; no firm D call. CDR1 MNHEY and CDR2 SVGAGI come from the germline V gene. V was trimmed by 0 bases and J by 8 bases, leaving 4 bases between them. The CDR3 sequence is 12 residues long. CDR3 region: CASSYSQEKLFF. The CDR3 DNA follows: TGTGCCAGCAGTTACTCACAGGAAAAACTGTTTTTT.

J is TRBJ1-5 and V is TRBV19; possibly TRBD1 for D (6 bases). Trimming left V 1 base short and J 0 bases short, with 13 bases between. Germline-derived CDR1 and CDR2 are LNHDA and SQIVND (reference sequence). The length of the CDR3 is 17 residues. In DNA form, the CDR3 reads TGTGCCAGTAGTATAGGCAGGGGCTGGGGTAGCAATCAGCCCCAGCATTTT. Translated, it gives CASSIGRGWGSNQPQHF.

The gene calls are TRBV7-7 and TRBJ2-7; D is undetermined. This CDR3 spans 13 amino acids. V was cut by 1 base and J by 5 bases, with 9 bases left in between. In germline, CDR1 is SSHAT, CDR2 FNYEAQ (reference sequence). The chain's CDR3 is CASSLGPRNEQYF. In DNA, the CDR3 is TGTGCCAGCAGCTTAGGGCCCAGGAACGAGCAGTACTTC.